Below are 27 T cell receptor beta chains sequenced from a single sample in a study of early T cells in non-severe SARS-CoV-2 infection. One entry per CDR3 protein results from TCRdb running MiXCR on the 5' RACE reads. This table has 60,000 to 90,000 distinct CDR3 sequences, about 9.6% appearing once. Sequenced sample: whole blood. The receptors here all came from an adult who was a healthcare worker with PCR-confirmed SARS-CoV-2 infection or an uninfected control (not recorded which).

This clonotype has ten or more counts. This sequence joins TRBV4-1 and TRBJ2-1, with 11 bases matching TRBD2. Trimming removed 0 bases from V and 8 bases from J; junction bases left unmatched: 3. The V gene's germline CDR1 is MGHRA and CDR2 YSYEKL. CDR3 size: 15 residues. CDR3 nucleotides: TGCGCCAGCAGCCAAGACACTAGCGGGAGTGATGAGCAGTTCTTC. It codes for CASSQDTSGSDEQFF.

This clonotype was detected many times. The genes are TRBV12-2 and TRBJ1-2; the D segment call TRBD1 is taken from the table without a DNA check. TRBV12-2 is classified as a pseudogene. The CDR3 is 12 residues long. CDR3 sequence: CATPQGHYGYTF. The CDR3 nucleotides read TGTGCAACCCCCCAGGGTCACTATGGCTACACCTTC.

The V and J genes are TRBV20-1 and TRBJ2-2; possible D gene TRBD2, 6 bases. Trimming left V 0 bases short and J 4 bases short, with 9 bases between. The CDR3 runs to 14 residues. Germline V CDR1 and CDR2: DFQATT, SNEGSKA (reference sequence). CDR3 loop: CSARDGTFTGELFF. CDR3 nucleotides: TGCAGTGCTAGAGATGGGACTTTCACCGGGGAGCTGTTTTTT.

V and J are TRBV7-9 and TRBJ2-3; 9 bases map to TRBD1. This CDR3 has 15 amino acids. Germline V gene sequence: CDR1 SEHNR, CDR2 FQNEAQ (reference sequence). V trimming: 5 bases; J trimming: 2 bases; junction bases outside the gene matches: 5. DNA of the CDR3: TGTGCCAGCAGCCCAGGACAGGGGATCACAGATACGCAGTATTTT. It yields the protein CASSPGQGITDTQYF.

The chain recombines TRBV7-2 with TRBJ1-4, with a weak D call TRBD1 (5 bases). CDR1 SGHTA and CDR2 FQGNSA come from the germline V gene. Trimming removed 5 bases at V and 8 bases at J, with 18 bases between. The CDR3 contains 15 residues. Here the CDR3 reads CASSLDRPGREKLFF. CDR3 sequence (DNA): TGTGCCAGCAGCCTAGATCGACCAGGGCGGGAAAAACTGTTTTTT.

This clonotype was seen many times. V gene TRBV5-6 combines with J gene TRBJ1-1; possibly TRBD1 for D (6 bases). The CDR3 consists of 16 residues. From germline, CDR1 is SGHDT and CDR2 YYEEEE. Trimming removed 3 bases at V and 5 bases at J, with 20 bases between. In DNA form, the CDR3 reads TGTGCCAGCAGCTCGTTCGCAACAGGGCCTGGGACTGAAGCTTTCTTT. This encodes CASSSFATGPGTEAFF. The variable domain in full, with the rest retrieved from reference TRBV5-6 and TRBJ1-1, is DAGVTQSPTHLIKTRGQQVTLRCSPKSGHDTVSWYQQALGQGPQFIFQYYEEEERQRGNFPDRFSGHQFPNYSSELNVNALLLGDSALYLCASSSFATGPGTEAFFGQGTRLTVV.

The table lists this clonotype with many counts. The chain is built from TRBV20-1 and TRBJ1-4; D is ambiguous. Between the trimmed V and J ends, which lost 2 bases and 10 bases, there was a span of 14 bases. The germline V gene has CDR1 DFQATT and CDR2 SNEGSKA (reference sequence). The CDR3 has 13 residues. The CDR3 reads CSARKTNVGKLFF. CDR3 nucleotide sequence: TGCAGTGCTAGAAAAACGAACGTAGGAAAACTGTTTTTT.

This clonotype came up a few times. V and J are TRBV12-3 or TRBV12-4 and TRBJ2-4; 12 bases line up with TRBD1. V shed 6 bases, J shed 9 bases, and the junction held 6 bases outside the gene matches. This CDR3 contains 14 residues. CDR3 coding DNA: TGTGCCAGCAGAGGGACAGGGGGCGGTGGCATTCAGTACTTC. This translates into CASRGTGGGGIQYF.

Concerning this clonotype itself: This may be a read error: a much more frequent sequence differs by one nucleotide. In DNA form, the CDR3 reads TGTGCCACAGGGGAGCGAGGTATCACAGATACGCAGTATTTT. Translated, it gives CATGERGITDTQYF. The chain uses TRBV28 and TRBJ2-3; weak D call: TRBD1 (6 bases). Germline V gene sequence: CDR1 MDHEN, CDR2 SYDVKM. This CDR3 spans 14 amino acids. The V and J ends lost 10 bases and 2 bases respectively, with 16 bases between them.

CDR3 region: CASTRASYEQYF. DNA of the CDR3: TGTGCCAGCACGCGGGCCTCCTACGAGCAGTACTTC. The chain has TRBV6-1 and TRBJ2-7; TRBD2 is a possible D gene (5 bases). The V end was cut by 7 bases, the J end by 0 bases, with 7 bases between. In germline, CDR1 is MNHNS, CDR2 SASEGT. This CDR3 is 12 amino acids long.

This clonotype was observed a few times. The genes are TRBV12-3 or TRBV12-4 and TRBJ1-1; D perhaps matches TRBD1 (6 bases). Trimming shortened V by 5 bases and J by 5 bases, and 15 bases separated the two germline ends. The length of the CDR3 is 14 residues. As DNA, the CDR3 is TGTGCCAGCAGTATCAGGGGTCTCGGAACTGAAGCTTTCTTT. Its protein product is CASSIRGLGTEAFF.

This clonotype was counted at least ten times. The rearrangement joins TRBV7-9 to TRBJ2-6, with a tentative D call TRBD2 (6 bases). This CDR3 is 18 amino acids long. The V gene lost 5 bases and the J gene lost 0 bases, with 17 bases spanning the gap. Germline loops: CDR1 SEHNR, CDR2 FQNEAQ (reference sequence). DNA of the CDR3: TGTGCCAGCAGCCGCCGGGACTCCTTCGTCTCTGGGGCCAACGTCCTGACTTTC. The encoded protein is CASSRRDSFVSGANVLTF.

V and J are TRBV3-1 and TRBJ1-2; the D is unclear. V was shortened by 0 bases and J by 8 bases, with 16 bases between the two germline ends. The germline V gene has CDR1 LGHDT and CDR2 YNNKEL (reference sequence). The CDR3 runs 15 residues. This chain's CDR3 is CASSQDWSPAGGYTF. The CDR3 nucleotides read TGTGCCAGCAGCCAAGATTGGTCCCCAGCCGGCGGCTACACCTTC.

Many counts were recorded for this clonotype. The chain combines TRBV18 with TRBJ2-7; the D gene is possibly TRBD1 (5 bases). The germline V and J ends were trimmed by 2 bases and 6 bases, with 14 bases remaining between them. Germline CDR1 reads KGHSH; CDR2 reads LQKENI. The CDR3 runs to 14 residues. The CDR3 region is CASSPATAQGEQYF. DNA for the CDR3: TGTGCCAGCTCACCAGCGACTGCCCAGGGCGAGCAGTACTTC.

V and J are TRBV12-3 or TRBV12-4 and TRBJ2-2; D could derive from TRBD1 or TRBD2 (5 bases each). V was shortened by 2 bases and J by 6 bases, with 16 bases between the two germline ends. This CDR3 has 16 amino acids. CDR3 protein: CASSLHPPGSPGELFF. The CDR3, as DNA: TGTGCCAGCAGTTTACACCCCCCAGGGAGTCCCGGGGAGCTGTTTTTT.

This clonotype came up many times. The rearrangement joins TRBV7-8 to TRBJ2-7; the match to TRBD2 covers 7 bases. The ends lost 1 base at V and 2 bases at J; junction bases unmatched: 14. Looked up from germline, CDR1 is SGHVS and CDR2 is FQNEAQ. The CDR3 is 18 residues long. CDR3 in DNA: TGTGCCAGCAGCTTAGTCTGGATGGCGGGAGCTCAACCCTACGAGCAGTACTTC. Translation gives CASSLVWMAGAQPYEQYF.

This clonotype turned up a few times. The DNA of the CDR3 is TGTGCCAGCACCGCCGGCCTGAACACTGAAGCTTTCTTT. Its protein product is CASTAGLNTEAFF. This chain links TRBV2 with TRBJ1-1; unclear D gene. The CDR3 length is 13 residues. V was pared by 7 bases and J by 0 bases, with 9 bases between. Germline V gene lookup returns CDR1 SNHLY and CDR2 FYNNEI.

This clonotype was seen at least ten times. The rearrangement joins TRBV10-2 to TRBJ1-1; possibly TRBD1 for D (6 bases). The CDR3 covers 16 residues. Trimming took 0 bases from V and 5 from J, leaving 16 bases between them. Germline V gene data show CDR1 as WSHSY and CDR2 as SAAADI. The CDR3 reads CASSESILRGYTEAFF. The CDR3 DNA sequence: TGCGCCAGCAGTGAGTCTATCCTCAGGGGCTATACTGAAGCTTTCTTT.

This clonotype has a handful of counts. The chain uses TRBV7-3 and TRBJ2-2; TRBD2 aligns across 8 bases. This CDR3 comprises 14 residues. The ends lost 7 bases at V and 6 bases at J; junction bases unmatched: 7. The germline V gene has CDR1 SGHTA and CDR2 FQGTGA. CDR3 sequence reads: CASTNSGSAGELFF. In DNA, the CDR3 is TGTGCCAGCACGAACAGCGGGAGTGCCGGGGAGCTGTTTTTT. Supplemented by reference TRBV7-3 and TRBJ2-2, the full variable domain reads GAGVSQTPSNKVTEKGKYVELRCDPISGHTALYWYRQSLGQGPEFLIYFQGTGAADDSGLPNDRFFAVRPEGSVSTLKIQRTERGDSAVYLCASTNSGSAGELFFGEGSRLTVL.

This clonotype was observed a few times. This chain connects TRBV28 to TRBJ2-1; 10 nucleotides line up with TRBD2. Germline values: CDR1 MDHEN, CDR2 SYDVKM. CDR3 length: 13 residues. J was trimmed by 12 bases and V by 10 bases; bases with no gene match: 12. CDR3 DNA sequence: TGTGCCACCGAGCGGGGGGGCCTGTTTAGGCAGTTCTTC. It codes for CATERGGLFRQFF.

This clonotype came up a few times. V and J are TRBV28 and TRBJ1-4, with 7 bases fitting TRBD1. There are 15 residues in the CDR3. The V segment lost 7 bases and the J segment 4 bases; nucleotides outside the gene matches: 9. Per the germline V gene, CDR1 is MDHEN and CDR2 is SYDVKM. The CDR3 DNA reads TGTGCCAGCATCGCTGAGGGACAGTATAATGAAAAACTGTTTTTT. Translating it yields CASIAEGQYNEKLFF.

This clonotype occurred many times. The V gene is TRBV10-3, the J gene TRBJ2-2; 10 positions match TRBD2. V trimming: 5 bases; J trimming: 0 bases; junction bases outside the gene matches: 3. Looked up from germline, CDR1 is ENHRY and CDR2 is SYGVKD. The CDR3 has 16 amino acids. The CDR3 coding sequence is TGTGCCATCAGTTCGCTAGCGGGAGCGAACACCGGGGAGCTGTTTTTT. Translated: CAISSLAGANTGELFF.

At least ten counts were recorded for this clonotype. The genes are TRBV28 and TRBJ2-7, with D unresolved. CDR3 length equals 11 residues. V was trimmed by 1 base and J by 3 bases, leaving 1 base between them. Germline values: CDR1 MDHEN, CDR2 SYDVKM. CDR3 loop: CASSLYYEQYF. The CDR3 DNA sequence: TGTGCCAGCAGTTTATACTACGAGCAGTACTTC.

This clonotype occurred a few times. In nucleotides, the CDR3 is TGCAGTGCCGGTAAAGCCGGGCTACTCACCGGGGAGCTGTTTTTT. Translated, it gives CSAGKAGLLTGELFF. The chain joins TRBV20-1 to TRBJ2-2; D is unresolved. The CDR3 spans 15 residues. CDR1 is DFQATT and CDR2 is SNEGSKA in the germline V gene (reference sequence). Trimming cost V 6 bases and J 4 bases, with 18 bases left between them.

This clonotype was counted many times. The genes are TRBV7-9 and TRBJ2-3; D gene unclear. The length of the CDR3 is 13 residues. Looked up from germline, CDR1 is SEHNR and CDR2 is FQNEAQ (reference sequence). V shed 5 bases and J shed 5 bases, with 11 bases lying between them. CDR3 protein: CASSPQTKDTQYF. DNA for the CDR3: TGTGCCAGCAGCCCTCAAACCAAAGATACGCAGTATTTT.

This clonotype appeared many times. This rearrangement joins TRBV28 to TRBJ2-1; possibly TRBD1 for D (6 bases). The germline V gene encodes CDR1 MDHEN and CDR2 SYDVKM. The CDR3 has 16 residues. Trimming removed 5 bases at V and 12 bases at J, with 26 bases between. The CDR3 is CASSTTRDTYLGGQFF. CDR3 DNA sequence: TGTGCCAGCAGTACAACCCGGGACACGTACCTGGGTGGGCAGTTCTTC.

Concerning this clonotype: One base away lies a much larger clone, so this may be a sequencing read error. The chain joins TRBV3-1 to TRBJ1-1, with 9 nucleotides matching TRBD1. From germline, CDR1 is LGHDT and CDR2 YNNKEL (reference sequence). The CDR3 totals 16 residues. CDR3 sequence: CASSLRTGAMNTEASF. The DNA of the CDR3 is TGTGCCAGCAGCCTGCGGACAGGGGCCATGAACACTGAAGCTTCCTTT.